This T cell receptor (beta chain) was sequenced during a study of cytomegalovirus exposure and HLA in healthy donors. Details on this clone: Its antigen is not identified.

Primers: 60 Vbeta forward and 13 Jbeta reverse. The repertoire was sequenced with immunoSEQ multiplex PCR; TCRdb's copy has only in-frame clones and lacks some. The sample lists about 190,000 clones; 81% were seen once. Study-level points and caveats: Later examination showed HLA-associated TCR beta chains had greater clonal expansion than equally common others. About 90% or about 30% of the time was how often most TCR beta V segments were productive, according to an earlier analysis.

V was shortened by 5 bases and J by 7 bases, with 20 bases between the two germline ends. CDR3 size: 15 residues. The germline gives CDR1 MNHNS, CDR2 SASEGT. This clonotype was obtained from a man aged 40-55 years in good health and CMV-seropositive. Specimen: PBMCs. The rearrangement uses TRBV6-1 and TRBJ1-2, with TRBD1 as a possible D gene (6 bases). DNA of the CDR3: TGTGCCAGCAGTCTCAAGTGGGACACCCAAGGTGGCTACACCTTC. Its translation: CASSLKWDTQGGYTF.